This TCR beta chain was captured in a study of neurological immune-mediated disorders. At least ten counts were recorded for this clonotype. Antigen specificity is unknown. As for time point: longitudinal time-point 3. The unsorted libraries were made from 2 million PBMCs kept at -80 C. Study-level points and caveats: Levels of TCR clonal expansion peaked in HTLV-1-associated myelopathy and reached their lowest in multiple sclerosis, under those of healthy controls. There were no CDR3 amino acid sequences shared by expanded clones across subjects, a result suggesting private repertoires in all groups. None of the features examined (clinical or MRI) was associated with the multiple sclerosis repertoire cluster.

The CDR3 sequence is 16 residues long. V lost 2 bases, J lost 0 bases, and 8 bases lay in between. Germline loops: CDR1 MNHEY, CDR2 SMNVEV (reference sequence). Using its own MiXCR run on the 5' RACE reads, TCRdb lists one record per CDR3 protein. The table records approximately 84,000 distinct CDR3 sequences, roughly 4.5% of them present only once. This receptor was obtained from a woman in her sixties or seventies with multiple sclerosis. Material for sequencing was PBMCs. The rearrangement joins TRBV27 to TRBJ2-6; D gene uncertain. CDR3 bases: TGTGCCAGCAGTTTAATGCTCCGCTCTGGGGCCAACGTCCTGACTTTC. This sequence encodes CASSLMLRSGANVLTF. The full variable domain, completed using reference TRBV27 and TRBJ2-6, is EAQVTQNPRYLITVTGKKLTVTCSQNMNHEYMSWYRQDPGLGLRQIYYSMNVEVTDKGDVPEGYKVSRKEKRNFPLILESPSPNQTSLYFCASSLMLRSGANVLTFGAGSRLTVL.